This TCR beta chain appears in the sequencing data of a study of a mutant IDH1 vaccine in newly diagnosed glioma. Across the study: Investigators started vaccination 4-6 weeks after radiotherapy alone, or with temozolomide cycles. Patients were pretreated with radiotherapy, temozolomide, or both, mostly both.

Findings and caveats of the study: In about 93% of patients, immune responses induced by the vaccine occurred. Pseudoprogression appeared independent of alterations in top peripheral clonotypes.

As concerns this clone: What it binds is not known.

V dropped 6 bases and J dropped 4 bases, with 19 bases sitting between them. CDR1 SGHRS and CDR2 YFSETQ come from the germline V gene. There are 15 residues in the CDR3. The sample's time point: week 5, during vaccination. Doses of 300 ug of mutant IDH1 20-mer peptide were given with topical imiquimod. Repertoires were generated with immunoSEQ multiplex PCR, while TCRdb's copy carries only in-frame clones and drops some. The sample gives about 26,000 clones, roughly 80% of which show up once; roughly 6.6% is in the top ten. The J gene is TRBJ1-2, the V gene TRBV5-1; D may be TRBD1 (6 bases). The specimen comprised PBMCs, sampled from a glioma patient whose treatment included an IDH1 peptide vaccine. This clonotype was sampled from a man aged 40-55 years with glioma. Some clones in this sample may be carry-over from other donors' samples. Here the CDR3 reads CASTPGGGRVYGYTF. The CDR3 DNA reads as TGCGCCAGCACCCCGGGTGGGGGCCGTGTCTATGGCTACACCTTC.